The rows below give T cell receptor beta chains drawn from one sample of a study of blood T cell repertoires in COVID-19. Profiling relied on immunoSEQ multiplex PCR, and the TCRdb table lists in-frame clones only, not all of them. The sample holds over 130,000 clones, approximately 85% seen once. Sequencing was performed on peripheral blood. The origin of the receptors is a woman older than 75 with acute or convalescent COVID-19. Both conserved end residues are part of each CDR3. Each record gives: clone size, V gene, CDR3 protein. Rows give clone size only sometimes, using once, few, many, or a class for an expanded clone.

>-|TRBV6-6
CASSYGGATEAFF
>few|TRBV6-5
CASTNTGYLGEKLFF
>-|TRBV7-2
CASSSGLAGAEEQFF
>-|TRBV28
CASSEGARETQYF
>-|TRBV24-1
CASREGIDTEAFF
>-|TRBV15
CATSAYRGFGEQYF
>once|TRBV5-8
CASSLGGTAQEAQYF
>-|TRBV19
CASSIGGLTDTQYF
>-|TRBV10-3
CAISEKPPRVRTDTQYF
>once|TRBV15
CATSRDVSGPSTDTQYF
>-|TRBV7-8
CASSSAGTGGEKLFF
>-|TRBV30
CAWSVGVRSTQYF
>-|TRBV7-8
CASSPPIRQRSYEQYF
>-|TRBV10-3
CATRDRPNQETQYF
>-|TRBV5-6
CASSLVGGGAYEQYF
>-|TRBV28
CASATPRGSNQPQHF
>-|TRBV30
CAWSPRLADRREFF
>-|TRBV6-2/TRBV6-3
CASSRQVFSYQAYEQYF
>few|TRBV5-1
CASNKQGDNEKLFF
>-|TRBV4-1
CASSQNTQGNQPQHF
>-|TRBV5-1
CASSSGTGGTDTQYF
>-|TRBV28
CASSFLSGELFF
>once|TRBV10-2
CASRTRFDEQYF
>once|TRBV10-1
CASSDGQGAPYEQYF
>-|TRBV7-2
CASSLIGVLNYGYTF
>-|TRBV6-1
CASSEQGLEGYTF
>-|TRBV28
CASSRGGGFTEAFF
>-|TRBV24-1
CATRGFTGLAGGYYEQYF
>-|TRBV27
CASSLIGGNEKLFF
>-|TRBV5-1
CASSAPGTSGLTGELFF
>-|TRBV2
CASRMWDRYNSPLHF
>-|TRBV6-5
CASSYRQGVTEAFF
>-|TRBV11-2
CASSLTSGGRTDTQYF
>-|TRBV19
CASNSQNYGYTF
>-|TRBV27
CASSLLESRAGELFF
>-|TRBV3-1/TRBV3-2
CASSLISRREPSGANVLTF
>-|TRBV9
CASSGRTGGRGYTF
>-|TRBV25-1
CASPPRTSANTDTQYF
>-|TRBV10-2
CASSESGTKGYTF
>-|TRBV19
CASSRQGFQETQYF
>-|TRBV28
CASSLAQGARGYTF
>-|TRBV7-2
CASSLAFSYEQYF
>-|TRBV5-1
CASSLQGAGSDTQYF
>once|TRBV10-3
CAINSNSGSKYNEQFF
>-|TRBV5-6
CASSLAGVIYTF
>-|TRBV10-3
CAISDLELKNTGELFF
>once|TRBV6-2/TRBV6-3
CASSYDGSYTF
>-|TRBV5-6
CASSLVPWSGGENIQYF